This TCR beta chain was identified during a study of response to subunit inactivated influenza vaccine. On this clonotype itself: At one end, the junction sequence differs from germline, possibly due to a read error.

TCRdb reprocessed the RT-PCR reads via MiXCR and lists one record per CDR3 protein. The data show approximately 500,000 distinct CDR3 sequences, approximately 15% seen once. This CDR3 comprises 13 residues. Per the germline V gene, CDR1 is SGHRS and CDR2 is YFSETQ. Sequencing used PBMCs from blood, obtained roughly 13 days after vaccination. This chain links TRBV5-1 with TRBJ2-5, with D perhaps matching TRBD1 (6 bases). The source of this sequence is a man aged 45-65 years who received an inactivated influenza vaccine. For the CDR3, the DNA is TGCGCCAGCAGCGTCTGGGGGCAAGAGACCCTGTACTTC. Translation: CASSVWGQETLYF. Full variable domain (remainder filled in from reference TRBV5-1 and TRBJ2-5): KAGVTQTPRYLIKTRGQQVTLSCSPISGHRSVSWYQQTPGQGLQFLFEYFSETQRNKGNFPGRFSGRQFSNSRSEMNVSTLELGDSALYLCASSVWGQETLYFGPGTRLLVL.